Detailed here is one T cell receptor (beta chain). This specimen comes from a study of blood T cell repertoires in COVID-19. Turning to the study itself: Spain, Italy and the United States supplied samples that represented acute and convalescent COVID-19.

Enrollees, about 18 to 95 years old, lived in about two dozen US areas. The CDR3 has 16 amino acids. Germline CDR1 and CDR2: SEHNR and FQNEAQ (reference sequence). Trimming cost V 0 bases and J 3 bases, with 14 bases left between them. TCRdb's copy holds only in-frame clones and misses some; the assay was immunoSEQ multiplex PCR. In the table there are under 350,000 clones, 80% to 90% of which are singletons. The sequencing sample was made of PBMCs or T cells enriched from blood (not recorded which). The clonotype was recovered from a woman aged 40 to 49 with acute COVID-19. The rearrangement links TRBV7-9 to TRBJ2-5; TRBD1 might be the D (5 bases). DNA of the CDR3: TGTGCCAGCAGCTTAGCCCAGGGATCCGATAAAGAGACCCAGTACTTC. It encodes CASSLAQGSDKETQYF.